The rows below give T cell receptor beta chains drawn from one sample of a study of T-cell memory formation after mild COVID-19. Via MiXCR, TCRdb re-called the 5' RACE reads, giving one row per CDR3 protein. The data show about 560,000 distinct CDR3 sequences, 15% to 20% seen once. Input material: PBMCs or a T cell subset sorted from them (not recorded which). All receptors derive from an adult woman who had mild COVID-19 (a few samples of this study predate the infection). Cell type and time point are not known. CDR3s leave out the opening cysteine and the closing phenylalanine or tryptophan.

j_call cdr3_length v_call cdr3_aa
TRBJ2-3 14 TRBV11-3 ASSLQPSGVTDTQY
TRBJ2-1 11 TRBV5-4 ASSSTSYNEQF
TRBJ2-5 14 TRBV5-1 ASSLDYRGRAETQY
TRBJ1-1 12 TRBV4-3 ASSLDGKNTEAF
TRBJ1-2 13 TRBV9 ASSVREGRAYGYT
TRBJ2-1 13 TRBV18 ASSPPARGGDEQF
TRBJ1-2 11 TRBV2 ASAPSGVSGYT
TRBJ2-1 10 TRBV20-1 SAIGQGFEQF
TRBJ1-2 11 TRBV30 ACWTGQDYGYT
TRBJ2-7 13 TRBV6-2/TRBV6-3 ASSRPLGGAYEQY
TRBJ2-1 11 TRBV7-9 ASSIVPYNEQF
TRBJ2-2 17 TRBV7-2 ASSLHPSGGGQRSGELF
TRBJ2-7 10 TRBV29-1 SVEGKSSGEY
TRBJ2-3 13 TRBV20-1 SARVNRAGTDTQY
TRBJ2-3 19 TRBV7-9 ASSQRQGGELLLVPTDTQY
TRBJ2-4 14 TRBV7-9 ASSRTPGPTKNIQY
TRBJ1-4 11 TRBV7-9 ASSPREFEKLF
TRBJ1-1 10 TRBV6-1 ASRATGAEAF
TRBJ2-2 12 TRBV6-1 ASSPGTNTGELF
TRBJ2-2 14 TRBV12-3/TRBV12-4 ASSPGQGARGGELF
TRBJ1-1 13 TRBV7-2 ASSPGKGWDTEAF
TRBJ1-1 12 TRBV20-1 SARETGPNTEAF
TRBJ2-1 10 TRBV24-1 ATSDPSNEQF
TRBJ1-2 12 TRBV5-1 ASSLEWGFNGYT
TRBJ1-3 14 TRBV19 ASSRGGGPSGNTIY
TRBJ2-3 11 TRBV9 ASKKGDTDTQY
TRBJ2-5 13 TRBV27 ASSSGVVLQETQY
TRBJ2-3 13 TRBV24-1 ATSDPGVGTDTQY
TRBJ2-1 14 TRBV7-2 ASSRGRGSGSNEQF
TRBJ2-2 15 TRBV9 ASSTRTQPANTGELF
TRBJ2-3 15 TRBV29-1 SVVVPYLRVSTDTQY
TRBJ2-7 10 TRBV29-1 SALQGSYEQY
TRBJ1-1 13 TRBV7-9 ASSLGPGATTEAF
TRBJ1-4 9 TRBV15 ATSMSEKLF
TRBJ2-1 13 TRBV20-1 SARRSGGTYNEQF
TRBJ2-3 18 TRBV5-1 ASSPHLLAGLGKSTDTQY
TRBJ2-3 12 TRBV23-1 ASSQSFSADTQY
TRBJ2-3 12 TRBV5-1 ASSWGENTDTQY
TRBJ2-7 13 TRBV19 ASSTRTSGSHEQY
TRBJ2-4 13 TRBV10-3 AISDRVLGADIQY
TRBJ2-7 12 TRBV12-3/TRBV12-4 ASSAIGARNEQY
TRBJ2-5 13 TRBV12-3/TRBV12-4 ASSRNPGTEETQY
TRBJ2-5 11 TRBV20-1 SASGGGRETQY
TRBJ1-4 12 TRBV7-2 ASSLGGGREKLF
TRBJ2-4 14 TRBV5-1 ASSLWPMVGKNIQY
TRBJ1-1 14 TRBV5-1 ASSLAFGGRSTEAF
TRBJ2-7 13 TRBV5-1 ASSMSGRAPYEQY
TRBJ2-1 12 TRBV30 AWSVLRGSGNMF
TRBJ2-7 16 TRBV7-2 ASSLATSGRRGTYEQY
TRBJ2-2 14 TRBV6-5 ASSLDGPTNTGELF
TRBJ2-2 15 TRBV6-2/TRBV6-3 ASSKLLLGSNTGELF
TRBJ2-7 13 TRBV7-8 ASSLGSRAGHEQY
TRBJ1-4 12 TRBV27 ASSSGTGQQKLF
TRBJ1-1 13 TRBV27 ASSLLAGVGTEAF
TRBJ2-7 13 TRBV7-8 ASTVEPGQSYEQY
TRBJ2-7 12 TRBV5-1 ASSFSGRSYEQY
TRBJ2-3 13 TRBV10-3 AISEGDRGTDTQY
TRBJ1-1 14 TRBV20-1 SARVGDIRTESEAF